What follows are 20 T cell receptor beta chains derived from one specimen sequenced in a study of blood T cell repertoires in COVID-19. Some clones are missing from TCRdb's copy, which holds only in-frame ones; the method was immunoSEQ multiplex PCR. Among some 140,000 clones listed, nearly 80% were seen once. Specimen: peripheral blood. These receptors all come from a man of 80 years or more with acute or convalescent COVID-19.

This sequence joins TRBV5-6 and TRBJ2-1, with 9 bases that match TRBD1. The CDR3 runs to 16 residues. Germline assignment: CDR1 SGHDT and CDR2 YYEEEE. The J segment lost 2 bases and the V segment lost 4 bases, leaving 7 bases of the junction unmatched. CDR3 sequence (DNA): TGTGCCAGCAGCGATTCCGGGACAGGGACCTACAATGAGCAGTTCTTC. Protein: CASSDSGTGTYNEQFF.

V is TRBV11-3 and J is TRBJ1-2, with 7 positions matching TRBD1. CDR1 is SGHNT and CDR2 is YENEEA in the germline V gene. The V gene end was trimmed by 0 bases and the J gene end by 6 bases; junction bases not matched to a gene: 10. The CDR3 runs 16 residues. The chain's CDR3 is CASSLEMGQSGHGYTF. CDR3 coding DNA: TGTGCCAGCAGCTTAGAGATGGGACAGTCTGGCCATGGCTACACCTTC.

The rearrangement joins TRBV7-7 to TRBJ1-1; D might be TRBD1 (6 bases). From germline, CDR1 is SSHAT and CDR2 FNYEAQ (reference sequence). Deletions cut 5 bases from V and 2 bases from J, with 9 bases between. The CDR3 totals 13 residues. The DNA of the CDR3 is TGTGCCAGCAGCCAGGGGATAAACACTGAAGCTTTCTTT. Translating it yields CASSQGINTEAFF.

To note about this clone: Other DNA sequences in the same sample also yield this CDR3. The rearrangement joins TRBV5-1 to TRBJ1-1, with D perhaps TRBD1 (5 bases). This CDR3 has 13 amino acids. Germline loops: CDR1 SGHRS, CDR2 YFSETQ. V lost 3 bases and J lost 4, with 10 bases in between. The CDR3 sequence: CASSSQGGTEAFF. DNA of the CDR3: TGCGCCAGCAGCTCCCAGGGTGGCACTGAAGCTTTCTTT.

The chain carries TRBV29-1 and TRBJ2-2, with TRBD2 identical over 8 bases. The CDR3 runs 13 residues. Germline V gives CDR1 SQVTM, CDR2 ANQGSEA. Trimming removed 7 bases from V and 0 bases from J; junction bases left unmatched: 1. Here the CDR3 reads CSAGGPNTGELFF. CDR3 in DNA: TGCAGCGCGGGGGGGCCGAACACCGGGGAGCTGTTTTTT.

V and J are TRBV7-8 and TRBJ2-5; possibly TRBD1 for D (6 bases). The ends were cut back, 3 bases at V and 7 bases at J, with 15 bases in the middle. CDR3 length equals 14 residues. Germline V CDR1 and CDR2: SGHVS, FQNEAQ. The CDR3 DNA follows: TGTGCCAGCAGCTTTGGAGACAAAGGGGGGACCCAGTACTTC. Translated, it gives CASSFGDKGGTQYF.

The rearrangement links TRBV3-1 (or the pseudogene TRBV3-2) to TRBJ2-5; TRBD2 agrees at 8 bases. V trimming: 4 bases; J trimming: 5 bases; junction bases outside the gene matches: 6. This CDR3 comprises 14 residues. Germline V gene data show CDR1 as LGHDT and CDR2 as YNNKEL (reference sequence). CDR3 loop: CASSLRGGEETQYF. The CDR3 region has the DNA TGTGCCAGCAGCCTTCGGGGGGGGGAGGAGACCCAGTACTTC.

CDR3 protein: CASRGSRGQPQHF. The CDR3 nucleotides read TGTGCCAGCAGGGGGAGCCGTGGTCAGCCCCAGCATTTT. This chain joins TRBV6-5 and TRBJ1-5; no reliable D call. Looked up from germline, CDR1 is MNHEY and CDR2 is SVGAGI. CDR3 length equals 13 residues. V lost 6 bases, J lost 6 bases, and 12 bases lay in between.

The chain has TRBV3-1 (or the pseudogene TRBV3-2) and TRBJ2-7; D possibly corresponds to TRBD1 (5 bases). The V gene lost 4 bases and the J gene lost 4 bases, with 11 bases spanning the gap. The CDR3 spans 13 residues. The V gene's germline CDR1 is LGHDT and CDR2 YNNKEL (reference sequence). The CDR3, as DNA: TGTGCCAGCAGCCTCAGGGTAGAATACGAGCAGTACTTC. Translation gives CASSLRVEYEQYF.

This chain connects TRBV11-3 to TRBJ2-3; 10 bases line up with TRBD2. Germline V gives CDR1 SGHNT, CDR2 YENEEA. With 5 bases clipped from V and 2 bases from J, the junction kept 13 bases outside the gene matches. There are 18 residues in the CDR3. The CDR3 loop is CASSLSQVAGGLTDTQYF. The CDR3 DNA is TGTGCCAGCAGCCTATCACAGGTAGCGGGGGGACTCACAGATACGCAGTATTTT.

V is TRBV7-2 and J is TRBJ2-6; D gene uncertain. This CDR3 has 13 residues. V was trimmed by 4 bases and J by 4 bases, leaving 5 bases between them. Germline values: CDR1 SGHTA, CDR2 FQGNSA. This CDR3 reads CASSSRGANVLTF. As DNA, the CDR3 is TGTGCCAGCAGCTCTAGGGGGGCCAACGTCCTGACTTTC.

CDR3 sequence: CAWSLSPETQYF. The CDR3 region has the DNA TGTGCCTGGAGTTTGAGTCCGGAGACCCAGTACTTC. The genes are TRBV30 and TRBJ2-5; unclear D gene. CDR3 length equals 12 residues. V gave up 2 bases and J gave up 5 bases, with 9 bases separating them. Germline values: CDR1 GTSNPN, CDR2 SVGIG (reference sequence). The full variable domain, in which reference TRBV30 and TRBJ2-5 provide the parts outside the CDR3, is SQTIHQWPATLVQPVGSPLSLECTVEGTSNPNLYWYRQAAGRGLQLLFYSVGIGQISSEVPQNLSASRPQDRQFILSSKKLLLSDSGFYLCAWSLSPETQYFGPGTRLLVL.

The rearrangement joins TRBV5-1 to TRBJ2-7, with a tentative D call TRBD1 (10 bases). Germline CDR1 reads SGHRS; CDR2 reads YFSETQ. Trimming stripped 4 bases from V and 7 bases from J, with 27 bases between. This CDR3 has 17 amino acids. The CDR3 DNA is TGCGCCAGCAGCCCGCGCGGGAGGGACAGGGGCCTAAGGGAGCAGTACGTC. Its translation is CASSPRGRDRGLREQYV.

The rearrangement joins TRBV19 to TRBJ1-1; 8 bases are a match to TRBD1. Germline loops: CDR1 LNHDA, CDR2 SQIVND (reference sequence). J was trimmed by 2 bases and V by 3 bases; bases with no gene match: 2. The CDR3 has 14 amino acids. The CDR3 DNA reads TGTGCCAGTAGTATGGACAGGGTTAACACTGAAGCTTTCTTT. Translating gives CASSMDRVNTEAFF.

This rearrangement joins TRBV5-8 to TRBJ1-4; D is unresolved. The V gene's germline CDR1 is SGHTS and CDR2 YDEGEE. This CDR3 contains 15 residues. Trimming took 0 bases from V and 4 from J, leaving 10 bases between them. As DNA, the CDR3 is TGTGCCAGCAGCTTGGCTGTAGCCCGTAATGAAAAACTGTTTTTT. It translates to CASSLAVARNEKLFF.

The gene calls are TRBV19 and TRBJ1-2, with D tentatively TRBD1 (5 bases). The CDR3 consists of 17 residues. Per the germline V gene, CDR1 is LNHDA and CDR2 is SQIVND (reference sequence). Trimming removed 5 bases from V and 0 bases from J, with 19 bases in between. CDR3 sequence: CASSDRGGVTANYGYTF. The CDR3 bases are TGTGCCAGTAGTGACCGGGGGGGGGTCACAGCTAACTATGGCTACACCTTC.

The gene calls are TRBV12-5 and TRBJ2-5, with 7 bases aligning to TRBD1. Germline CDR1 LGHNT, CDR2 FRNRAP. V was pared by 6 bases and J by 0 bases, with 7 bases of the junction left unmatched. The CDR3 sequence is 15 residues long. The chain's CDR3 is CASGTGQTNQETQYF. For the CDR3, the DNA is TGTGCTAGTGGGACGGGACAGACGAACCAAGAGACCCAGTACTTC.

The table lists this clone with a count of one. The rearrangement joins TRBV19 to TRBJ1-4; 7 bases align to TRBD1. This CDR3 region has 13 residues. CDR1 LNHDA and CDR2 SQIVND come from the germline V gene (reference sequence). V shed 6 bases, J shed 8 bases, and the junction held 6 bases outside the gene matches. CDR3 sequence: CASRRQGGEKLFF. DNA for the CDR3: TGTGCCAGTAGACGGCAGGGGGGCGAAAAACTGTTTTTT.

The rearrangement uses TRBV10-2 and TRBJ2-5; TRBD2 matches 9 bases. The germline CDR1 and CDR2 sequences are WSHSY and SAAADI. This CDR3 is built from 16 residues. With V trimmed by 2 bases and J by 2 bases, 6 bases remained unmatched. CDR3 sequence (DNA): TGCGCCAGCAGTGAGCCGCGGGGGGGGTCACAAGAGACCCAGTACTTC. Translating it yields CASSEPRGGSQETQYF.

This clone showed up many times. This chain connects TRBV27 to TRBJ1-1; maybe TRBD1 (6 bases). V lost 6 bases, J lost 3 bases, and 14 bases lay in between. This CDR3 contains 14 residues. Germline CDR1 reads MNHEY; CDR2 reads SMNVEV (reference sequence). As DNA, the CDR3 is TGTGCCAGCAGGGCGGACAGCTATTACACTGAAGCTTTCTTT. This gives the protein CASRADSYYTEAFF.